The next 16 T cell receptor beta chains were all read from a single sample in a study of radiotherapy plus CTLA-4 blockade in lung cancer. Using immunoSEQ multiplex PCR, the repertoire was profiled, and TCRdb retains in-frame clones only, with some absent. Of over 80,000 clones listed, around 90% are singletons. The sequencing used peripheral blood, collected from a patient treated with radiotherapy plus ipilimumab. The receptors were gathered from a human donor with non-small cell lung cancer that progressed on radiotherapy plus ipilimumab.

This clone has a handful of counts. This chain joins TRBV5-5 and TRBJ2-3; D might be TRBD2 (6 bases). Germline lookup yields CDR1 SGHKS and CDR2 YYEKEE (reference sequence). The CDR3 contains 15 residues. Deletions cut 3 bases from V and 0 bases from J, with 11 bases between. The CDR3 nucleotides read TGTGCCAGCAGCTATGGGGGGTCTAGCACAGATACGCAGTATTTT. Amino acids: CASSYGGSSTDTQYF.

This chain joins TRBV7-2 and TRBJ2-5; tentative D call: TRBD1 (6 bases). Germline CDR1 SGHTA, CDR2 FQGNSA. This CDR3 has 17 amino acids. The ends were cut back, 5 bases at V and 8 bases at J, with 27 bases in the middle. The CDR3 is CASSQGTGVRGVETQYF. The CDR3 DNA reads as TGTGCCAGCAGCCAAGGCACCGGGGTCAGGGGAGTGGAAACCCAGTACTTC.

This chain connects TRBV4-3 to TRBJ2-7; 9 nucleotides align to TRBD1. CDR1 and CDR2 from the germline V gene are LGHNA and YSLEER. The CDR3 has 13 residues. The V and J ends lost 1 base and 6 bases, in that order; junction bases with no gene match: 1. The CDR3 here is CASSQVQGAEQYF. CDR3 in DNA: TGCGCCAGCAGCCAAGTACAGGGGGCCGAGCAGTACTTC.

A few counts support this clone. The V call is TRBV19, the J call TRBJ1-4; perhaps TRBD1 as D (5 bases). V was shortened by 5 bases and J by 7 bases, with 14 bases between the two germline ends. Germline V gives CDR1 LNHDA, CDR2 SQIVND (reference sequence). This CDR3 is built from 14 residues. As DNA, the CDR3 is TGTGCCAGTAGTCCCGGGGCAGGGCGTGAAAAACTGTTTTTT. Its protein product is CASSPGAGREKLFF.

The V call is TRBV5-6, the J call TRBJ2-6; D ambiguous. CDR1 is SGHDT, CDR2 YYEEEE, per germline. The V end was cut by 4 bases, the J end by 0 bases, with 20 bases between. CDR3 length: 19 amino acids. CDR3: CASSRKKENLYSGANVLTF. CDR3 nucleotides: TGTGCCAGCAGCAGGAAAAAGGAAAACCTCTACTCTGGGGCCAACGTCCTGACTTTC.

Only one count was recorded for this clone. CDR3 amino acids: CASSVEGRGQYEKLFF. DNA for the CDR3: TGTGCCAGCAGCGTAGAAGGGCGGGGACAATATGAAAAACTGTTTTTT. This rearrangement joins TRBV9 to TRBJ1-4; D may be TRBD1 (6 bases). The CDR3 is 16 amino acids. Germline V CDR1 and CDR2: SGDLS, YYNGEE. Trimming cost V 0 bases and J 6 bases, with 15 bases left between them.

Worth noting for this clone: Other DNA sequences in the sample encode the same CDR3. This sequence joins TRBV27 and TRBJ2-1, with 7 bases that match TRBD2. This CDR3 is 14 amino acids long. The ends lost 5 bases at V and 7 bases at J; junction bases unmatched: 8. The germline gives CDR1 MNHEY, CDR2 SMNVEV (reference sequence). For the CDR3, the DNA is TGTGCCAGCAGTCACTATAGGGGAGGGAATGAGCAGTTCTTC. Encoded protein: CASSHYRGGNEQFF.

The J gene is TRBJ1-2, the V gene TRBV11-1; TRBD1 agrees at 7 bases. The trim removed 5 bases at V and 0 bases at J, leaving 9 bases unmatched. The germline V gene has CDR1 SGHAT and CDR2 FQDESV (reference sequence). This CDR3 has 16 amino acids. CDR3 bases: TGTGCCAGCAGCCCACAGGGGTTTGCCTCTAACTATGGCTACACCTTC. This sequence encodes CASSPQGFASNYGYTF. The complete variable domain, with remaining parts taken from reference TRBV11-1 and TRBJ1-2, reads EAEVAQSPRYKITEKSQAVAFWCDPISGHATLYWYRQILGQGPELLVQFQDESVVDDSQLPKDRFSAERLKGVDSTLKIQPAELGDSAMYLCASSPQGFASNYGYTFGSGTRLTVV.

This clone was seen once. This rearrangement joins TRBV7-2 to TRBJ2-1; 8 bases map to TRBD2. This CDR3 is 16 amino acids long. Germline trimming cut 1 base from V and 7 bases from J; bases unmatched to any gene: 9. Germline CDR1 reads SGHTA; CDR2 reads FQGNSA. CDR3 in DNA: TGTGCCAGCAGCTTAGGAGCGGGGGTCACCTCAAATGAGCAGTTCTTC. This encodes CASSLGAGVTSNEQFF.

The chain joins TRBV30 to TRBJ2-7; perhaps D is TRBD1 or TRBD2 (5 bases each). Trimming pared 6 bases from V and 1 base from J, leaving 10 bases between. CDR1 is GTSNPN and CDR2 is SVGIG in the germline V gene (reference sequence). CDR3 length equals 12 residues. The CDR3 loop is CACFRESYEQYF. CDR3 nucleotides: TGTGCCTGTTTCAGGGAGTCCTACGAGCAGTACTTC.

The chain is built from TRBV20-1 and TRBJ2-6; D uncertain. V was clipped by 4 bases and J by 3 bases, with 1 base between them. In germline, CDR1 is DFQATT, CDR2 SNEGSKA (reference sequence). This CDR3 has 11 amino acids. Here the CDR3 reads CSANGANVLTF. The CDR3 DNA is TGCAGTGCTAATGGGGCCAACGTCCTGACTTTC.

This clone was counted a few times. This chain's CDR3 is CASSLSGQAFF. CDR3 sequence (DNA): TGTGCCAGCAGTTTATCTGGCCAAGCTTTCTTT. V gene TRBV27 combines with J gene TRBJ1-1; unclear D gene. In germline, CDR1 is MNHEY, CDR2 SMNVEV (reference sequence). CDR3 length: 11 residues. V lost 0 bases and J lost 9, with 5 bases in between.

This chain's CDR3 is CASTIQGLSSEQYF. Here the CDR3 DNA reads TGTGCCAGCACCATACAGGGCCTGAGTAGCGAGCAGTACTTC. The V and J genes are TRBV2 and TRBJ2-7; weak D call: TRBD1 (6 bases). There are 14 residues in the CDR3. Between the trimmed V and J ends, which lost 7 bases and 6 bases, there was a span of 19 bases. From germline, CDR1 is SNHLY and CDR2 FYNNEI. Full variable domain (outside the CDR3, taken from reference TRBV2 and TRBJ2-7): EPEVTQTPSHQVTQMGQEVILRCVPISNHLYFYWYRQILGQKVEFLVSFYNNEISEKSEIFDDQFSVERPDGSNFTLKIRSTKLEDSAMYFCASTIQGLSSEQYFGPGTRLTVT.

The chain recombines TRBV5-1 with TRBJ2-1; D call uncertain. Trimming removed 0 bases at V and 3 bases at J, with 7 bases between. The length of the CDR3 is 14 residues. Germline V gene data show CDR1 as SGHRS and CDR2 as YFSETQ. The CDR3 DNA is TGCGCCAGCAGCTTGGAAGGCGGCTACAATGAGCAGTTCTTC. Translation: CASSLEGGYNEQFF.

This chain connects TRBV2 to TRBJ2-3; 7 nucleotides match TRBD1. CDR3 length equals 14 residues. Trimming removed 7 bases from V and 1 base from J; junction bases left unmatched: 5. CDR1 SNHLY and CDR2 FYNNEI come from the germline V gene. Here the CDR3 DNA reads TGTGCCAGCACCCGGGACAGCCGCACAGATACGCAGTATTTT. Residues: CASTRDSRTDTQYF.

The V call is TRBV11-2, the J call TRBJ1-6; possible D gene TRBD1, 5 bases. CDR3 length: 15 amino acids. V was trimmed by 6 bases and J by 7 bases, leaving 16 bases between them. Germline V lookup: CDR1 SGHAT, CDR2 FQNNGV. The CDR3 DNA reads TGTGCCAGCAGGTGGGAAGGAGGACAAAATTCACCCCTCCACTTT. It is translated as CASRWEGGQNSPLHF.